This T cell receptor (beta chain) was captured by sequencing in a study of blood T cell repertoires in COVID-19. Across the whole study: Material from acute and convalescent COVID-19 was sourced from the United States, Italy and Spain. T cells, B-cell-depleted T cells, or PBMCs provided the cDNA or gDNA that served as material.

Authors' methods: Estimated nucleated cell counts came from reference gene primer amplification. The method was immunoSEQ multiplex PCR; TCRdb's version includes in-frame clones alone and lacks a portion of them. The D gene and trimming were derived from the DNA, and the V and J assignments and clone size from that table. Of tens of thousands of clones listed, more than 75% are singletons. The CDR3 is made up of 15 amino acids. Germline V CDR1 and CDR2: SGHTA, FQGTGA. The V segment lost 4 bases and the J segment 2 bases; nucleotides outside the gene matches: 5. The material sequenced was peripheral blood. This receptor was taken from a human donor with active COVID-19. The donor label of this sample is uncertain. This rearrangement joins TRBV7-3 to TRBJ2-3; TRBD1 matches 8 bases. The CDR3 DNA sequence: TGTGCCAGCAGCTCCATGGACAGGGCCACAGATACGCAGTATTTT. It yields the protein CASSSMDRATDTQYF.